This T cell receptor (beta chain) was profiled in a study of cytomegalovirus exposure and HLA in healthy donors. Study results and caveats: TCR beta sequences reportedly predicted most subjects' HLA-A and HLA-B alleles accurately.

Trimming removed 4 bases from V and 5 bases from J, with 12 bases in between. Germline V gene sequence: CDR1 SGHRS, CDR2 YFSETQ. The CDR3 has 13 residues. Notes on this clone: The antigen is unknown.

Primers: 60 Vbeta forward and 13 Jbeta reverse. The method was immunoSEQ multiplex PCR; TCRdb's version includes in-frame clones alone and lacks a portion of them. The data contain about 140,000 clones, around 78% of them singletons. The sequenced material came from PBMCs. This chain connects TRBV5-1 to TRBJ1-1; D may be TRBD1 (5 bases). This sequence was found in a young woman in good health and CMV-seropositive. The CDR3 spells CASSRGSGTEAFF. The DNA for the CDR3 is TGCGCCAGCAGCAGGGGATCTGGGACTGAAGCTTTCTTT.